The 11 T cell receptor beta chains below come from one sample, sequenced in a study of blood T cell repertoires in COVID-19. TCRdb's copy holds only in-frame clones and misses some; the assay was immunoSEQ multiplex PCR. The sample holds about 240,000 clones, more than 85% seen once. Sequencing used peripheral blood. The origin of the receptors is a woman aged 70-85 years with active or convalescent COVID-19.

The rearrangement links TRBV7-8 to TRBJ1-2; a possible D gene is TRBD1 (5 bases). Looked up from germline, CDR1 is SGHVS and CDR2 is FQNEAQ. The CDR3 is made up of 18 amino acids. The germline V and J ends were trimmed by 1 base and 8 bases, with 26 bases remaining between them. The CDR3 DNA reads as TGTGCCAGCAGCTTAGGGCGGCGCGCAGCCGGGGGTTTTAGGGGCTACACCTTC. Its protein is CASSLGRRAAGGFRGYTF. Based on the CDR3 plus reference TRBV7-8 and TRBJ1-2, the full variable domain is GAGVSQSPRYKVAKRGQDVALRCDPISGHVSLFWYQQALGQGPEFLTYFQNEAQLDKSGLPSDRFFAERPEGSVSTLKIQRTQQEDSAVYLCASSLGRRAAGGFRGYTFGSGTRLTVV.

The rearrangement links TRBV18 to TRBJ1-3; unclear D gene. The CDR3 totals 13 residues. V was pared by 5 bases and J by 0 bases, with 5 bases between. Germline V CDR1 and CDR2: KGHSH, LQKENI. The CDR3 region is CASSGSSGNTIYF. The DNA for the CDR3 is TGTGCCAGCTCAGGGAGCTCTGGAAACACCATATATTTT.

The chain recombines TRBV7-9 with TRBJ1-2; D is ambiguous. V lost 6 bases to trimming and J lost 6 bases, with 17 bases between them. CDR3 length equals 14 residues. The germline V gene encodes CDR1 SEHNR and CDR2 FQNEAQ (reference sequence). The chain's CDR3 is CASRQTVTVDGYTF. In DNA, the CDR3 is TGTGCCAGCAGACAAACAGTAACTGTGGATGGCTACACCTTC.

This chain links TRBV6-5 with TRBJ1-1; D call uncertain. The CDR3 is 12 amino acids. Germline assignment: CDR1 MNHEY and CDR2 SVGAGI. V gave up 4 bases and J gave up 1 base, with 4 bases separating them. In DNA, the CDR3 is TGTGCCAGCAGTTCAGGGAACACTGAAGCTTTCTTT. Translated, it gives CASSSGNTEAFF.

CDR3 DNA: TGTGCCAGCCGTTCTACAGGACCCTATGGCTACACCTTC. It encodes CASRSTGPYGYTF. The V call is TRBV6-5, the J call TRBJ1-2, with D perhaps matching TRBD1 (5 bases). Trimming removed 8 bases at V and 4 bases at J, with 14 bases between. The CDR3 totals 13 residues. Germline V lookup: CDR1 MNHEY, CDR2 SVGAGI.

The chain has TRBV19 and TRBJ1-5; TRBD1 matches at 7 bases. V lost 5 bases to trimming and J lost 6 bases; unmatched junction nucleotides: 7. The CDR3 runs 14 residues. Germline CDR1 reads LNHDA; CDR2 reads SQIVND (reference sequence). The CDR3 region is CASSPGGRGQPQHF. The CDR3 DNA follows: TGTGCCAGTAGTCCAGGGGGGCGAGGTCAGCCCCAGCATTTT.

The chain combines TRBV7-6 with TRBJ2-7; TRBD1 matches at 8 bases. V lost 5 bases and J lost 1; bases outside the gene matches: 7. The CDR3 runs to 15 residues. In germline, CDR1 is SGHVS, CDR2 FNYEAQ. The CDR3: CASSPGQGPSYEQYF. Written as DNA, the CDR3 is TGTGCCAGCAGCCCAGGACAGGGCCCGTCCTACGAGCAGTACTTC.

The chain has TRBV4-3 and TRBJ2-3; 7 nucleotides line up with TRBD2. Looked up from germline, CDR1 is LGHNA and CDR2 is YSLEER. With V trimmed by 1 base and J by 6 bases, 7 bases remained unmatched. The CDR3 totals 15 residues. CDR3 sequence reads: CASSQVGGTMDTQYF. The CDR3 DNA follows: TGCGCCAGCAGCCAAGTGGGGGGGACGATGGATACGCAGTATTTT.

The rearrangement links TRBV10-3 to TRBJ2-1, with D hard to call. V dropped 6 bases and J dropped 0 bases, with 6 bases sitting between them. Germline V gives CDR1 ENHRY, CDR2 SYGVKD. The CDR3 runs to 13 residues. The CDR3 DNA follows: TGTGCCATCAGCCCAGGCTCCTACAATGAGCAGTTCTTC. Translating it yields CAISPGSYNEQFF.

The chain has TRBV11-2 and TRBJ1-2; D ambiguous. The CDR3 totals 11 residues. Germline assignment: CDR1 SGHAT and CDR2 FQNNGV. V was clipped by 1 base and J by 8 bases, with 5 bases between them. The CDR3 sequence is CASSLGEGYTF. For the CDR3, the DNA is TGTGCCAGCAGCTTAGGGGAGGGCTACACCTTC.

V gene TRBV18 combines with J gene TRBJ1-2; a possible D gene is TRBD1 (6 bases). Germline CDR1 and CDR2: KGHSH and LQKENI. The CDR3 is 15 amino acids. The V and J ends lost 2 bases and 7 bases respectively, with 17 bases between them. The CDR3 DNA reads TGTGCCAGCTCACCATATATTTCAGGGGAACTTGGCTACACCTTC. Translation gives CASSPYISGELGYTF.